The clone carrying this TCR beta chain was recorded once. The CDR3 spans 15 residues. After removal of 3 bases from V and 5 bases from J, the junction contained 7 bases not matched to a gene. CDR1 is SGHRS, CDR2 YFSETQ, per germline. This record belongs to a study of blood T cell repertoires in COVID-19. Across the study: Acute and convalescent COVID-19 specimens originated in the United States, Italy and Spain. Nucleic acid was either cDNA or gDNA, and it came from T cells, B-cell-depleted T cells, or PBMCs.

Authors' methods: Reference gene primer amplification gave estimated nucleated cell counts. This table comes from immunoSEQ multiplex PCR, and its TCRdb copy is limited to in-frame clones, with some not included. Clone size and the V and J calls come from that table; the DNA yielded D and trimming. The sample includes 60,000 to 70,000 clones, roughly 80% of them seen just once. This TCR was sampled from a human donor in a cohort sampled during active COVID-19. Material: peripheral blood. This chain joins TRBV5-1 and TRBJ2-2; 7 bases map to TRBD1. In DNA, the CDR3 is TGCGCCAGCAGCTACGGGACAGTGGGAACCGGGGAGCTGTTTTTT. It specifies CASSYGTVGTGELFF.